This T cell receptor (beta chain) was captured by sequencing in a study of identical twins. Whole-study findings and limits: The study based its conclusions on cross-sectional statistical analysis and did not follow the same donors.

CDR3 length equals 14 residues. After removal of 6 bases from V and 8 bases from J, the junction contained 13 bases not matched to a gene. The V gene's germline CDR1 is MNHEY and CDR2 SVGEGT. Via MiXCR, TCRdb re-called the 5' RACE reads, giving one row per CDR3 protein. The data contain 460,000 or so distinct CDR3 sequences, approximately 15% of them singletons. Concerning this clonotype: Its target is not known.

The sample was also linked to a second study, of yellow fever vaccine responses in identical twins.

What was sequenced was CD4+ T cells sorted from blood. This receptor was obtained from a woman aged 18-30 years in good health. The genes are TRBV6-2 or TRBV6-3 and TRBJ2-7, with 7 positions matching TRBD1. This chain's CDR3 is CASRTALTGIKQYF. The DNA for the CDR3 is TGTGCCAGCAGGACTGCATTGACAGGGATTAAGCAGTACTTC.